The 20 T cell receptor beta chains presented below share a single source sample, sequenced in a study of blood T cell repertoires in COVID-19. Clones were sequenced by immunoSEQ multiplex PCR, and TCRdb holds only the in-frame ones, with some missing. Here the sample spans about 250,000 clones, about nine tenths being singletons. The source material was peripheral blood. Source of these receptors: a woman in her 30s with active or convalescent COVID-19.

The chain has TRBV5-4 and TRBJ1-3; weak D call: TRBD1 (6 bases). V was clipped by 2 bases and J by 0 bases, with 9 bases between them. The CDR3 consists of 15 residues. Germline CDR1 and CDR2: SGHNT and YYREEE (reference sequence). The CDR3 protein is CASSFGGPSGNTIYF. The CDR3 coding sequence is TGTGCCAGCAGCTTCGGGGGGCCCTCTGGAAACACCATATATTTT. Combining the CDR3 with reference TRBV5-4 and TRBJ1-3 gives the whole variable domain ETGVTQSPTHLIKTRGQQVTLRCSSQSGHNTVSWYQQALGQGPQFIFQYYREEENGRGNFPPRFSGLQFPNYSSELNVNALELDDSALYLCASSFGGPSGNTIYFGEGSWLTVV.

There are a few counts of this clone. The rearrangement uses TRBV28 and TRBJ1-4; 11 bases are a match to TRBD1. This CDR3 comprises 16 residues. Trimming took 4 bases from V and 8 from J; bases not matched to a gene: 9. Germline V lookup: CDR1 MDHEN, CDR2 SYDVKM. In DNA, the CDR3 is TGTGCCAGCAGTTCCAGCGGACAGGGGGCGGGAGAAAAACTGTTTTTT. Encoded protein: CASSSSGQGAGEKLFF.

V is TRBV5-4 and J is TRBJ2-6; the D is unclear. The CDR3 length is 15 residues. Germline V gives CDR1 SGHNT, CDR2 YYREEE (reference sequence). Trimming stripped 5 bases from V and 4 bases from J, with 13 bases between. CDR3 residues: CASRKTPEGANVLTF. The CDR3 DNA follows: TGTGCCAGCAGGAAAACTCCGGAGGGGGCCAACGTCCTGACTTTC.

The chain couples TRBV9 to TRBJ1-3; 9 positions match TRBD1. J was trimmed by 0 bases and V by 3 bases; bases with no gene match: 4. The V gene's germline CDR1 is SGDLS and CDR2 YYNGEE. This CDR3 is built from 16 residues. The CDR3 sequence: CASSAGTGSSGNTIYF. The CDR3 DNA sequence: TGTGCCAGCAGCGCCGGGACAGGGAGCTCTGGAAACACCATATATTTT.

The chain combines TRBV2 with TRBJ1-1; D is ambiguous. The CDR3 extends over 14 amino acids. Trimming took 7 bases from V and 0 from J, leaving 12 bases between them. Germline lookup yields CDR1 SNHLY and CDR2 FYNNEI. The chain's CDR3 is CASIGVRMNTEAFF. The CDR3 coding sequence is TGTGCCAGCATAGGTGTCAGGATGAACACTGAAGCTTTCTTT.

This sequence joins TRBV6-1 and TRBJ2-5; 7 bases fit TRBD2. This CDR3 comprises 17 residues. Germline CDR1 MNHNS, CDR2 SASEGT. V lost 4 bases and J lost 3; bases outside the gene matches: 14. CDR3 in DNA: TGTGCCAGCAGTGGCCCGATCCACGGCGGGGGAAAAGAGACCCAGTACTTC. It codes for CASSGPIHGGGKETQYF.

The rearrangement links TRBV7-2 to TRBJ2-3; D may be TRBD2 (5 bases). CDR1 SGHTA and CDR2 FQGNSA come from the germline V gene. This CDR3 spans 15 amino acids. Trimming took 2 bases from V and 0 from J, leaving 9 bases between them. CDR3 bases: TGTGCCAGCAGCTTACAGGACTTAAGCACAGATACGCAGTATTTT. Translated, it gives CASSLQDLSTDTQYF.

V usage is TRBV6-5 and J usage is TRBJ1-6, with D possibly TRBD1 on 5 matching bases. Germline CDR1 is MNHEY and CDR2 is SVGAGI. This CDR3 contains 16 residues. V was pared by 4 bases and J by 9 bases, with 19 bases between. The CDR3 nucleotides read TGTGCCAGCAGTTCGGGATCGGGGGGTTTCGGTTCACCCCTCCACTTT. This translates into CASSSGSGGFGSPLHF.

The chain employs TRBV10-3 and TRBJ1-2; the match to TRBD1 covers 7 bases. V was pared by 6 bases and J by 0 bases, with 16 bases of the junction left unmatched. CDR1 and CDR2 (germline): ENHRY, SYGVKD. There are 18 residues in the CDR3. CDR3 DNA: TGTGCCATCAGCTTACCCCCGGGACAGAAGTTAGCTAACTATGGCTACACCTTC. Residues: CAISLPPGQKLANYGYTF.

This clone was observed a few times. The rearrangement links TRBV30 to TRBJ2-3; a weak D match, TRBD2 (6 bases). The CDR3 is 16 amino acids. Germline values: CDR1 GTSNPN, CDR2 SVGIG (reference sequence). The V end was cut by 3 bases, the J end by 1 base, with 17 bases between. In DNA, the CDR3 is TGTGCCTGGAGGTACCCCTGGGGGACTGGCACAGATACGCAGTATTTT. It yields the protein CAWRYPWGTGTDTQYF. Supplemented by reference TRBV30 and TRBJ2-3, the full variable domain reads SQTIHQWPATLVQPVGSPLSLECTVEGTSNPNLYWYRQAAGRGLQLLFYSVGIGQISSEVPQNLSASRPQDRQFILSSKKLLLSDSGFYLCAWRYPWGTGTDTQYFGPGTRLTVL.

The chain couples TRBV19 to TRBJ1-4; D possibly corresponds to TRBD1 (5 bases). V was pared by 3 bases and J by 6 bases, with 8 bases between. Looked up from germline, CDR1 is LNHDA and CDR2 is SQIVND (reference sequence). This CDR3 has 13 amino acids. The CDR3 DNA reads as TGTGCCAGTAGTATCGGGGGATATGAAAAACTGTTTTTT. It translates to CASSIGGYEKLFF.

This clone has only one observation. The V and J genes are TRBV7-9 and TRBJ1-4; 10 bases fit TRBD1. J gave up 7 bases and V 7 bases, and 9 bases lay outside the gene matches. The CDR3 runs 15 residues. CDR1 is SEHNR and CDR2 is FQNEAQ in the germline V gene (reference sequence). The CDR3 reads CASTMTGTGVEKLFF. CDR3 coding DNA: TGTGCCAGCACCATGACCGGGACAGGGGTTGAAAAACTGTTTTTT.

V and J are TRBV6-5 and TRBJ1-2; 7 bases fit TRBD1. Germline V CDR1 and CDR2: MNHEY, SVGAGI. Unmatched junction bases numbered 2, after V lost 0 bases and J lost 4 bases. The CDR3 has 14 amino acids. CDR3 sequence (DNA): TGTGCCAGCAGTTACTCGGGACAGACCTATGGCTACACCTTC. Its translation is CASSYSGQTYGYTF.

This rearrangement joins TRBV3-1 (or the pseudogene TRBV3-2) to TRBJ2-1; 9 bases align to TRBD2. J was trimmed by 9 bases and V by 0 bases; bases with no gene match: 3. The CDR3 length is 14 residues. Looked up from germline, CDR1 is LGHDT and CDR2 is YNNKEL (reference sequence). The CDR3 sequence is CASSQEGTSSEQFF. The CDR3 nucleotides read TGTGCCAGCAGCCAAGAAGGGACTAGCAGTGAGCAGTTCTTC.

The chain is built from TRBV18 and TRBJ2-7; 7 bases fit TRBD1. V lost 3 bases, J lost 2 bases, and 7 bases stayed unmatched. This CDR3 is 15 amino acids long. CDR1 is KGHSH, CDR2 LQKENI, per germline. CDR3 in amino acids: CASSPGQVAAYEQYF. CDR3 nucleotide sequence: TGTGCCAGCTCACCCGGACAGGTGGCCGCCTACGAGCAGTACTTC.

The genes are TRBV7-2 and TRBJ1-1, with D possibly being TRBD1 (5 bases). The CDR3 spans 13 residues. Germline V lookup: CDR1 SGHTA, CDR2 FQGNSA. Trimming cost V 5 bases and J 4 bases, with 11 bases left between them. Written as DNA, the CDR3 is TGTGCCAGCAGCCCAGGGTTCGGCACTGAAGCTTTCTTT. Translating gives CASSPGFGTEAFF.

The rearrangement joins TRBV6-4 to TRBJ1-1; 7 nucleotides align to TRBD1. Germline V gene data show CDR1 as MRHNA and CDR2 as SNTAGT. The CDR3 totals 16 residues. The trim removed 2 bases at V and 0 bases at J, leaving 6 bases unmatched. The CDR3 region is CASSDLRGAMNTEAFF. The CDR3 DNA follows: TGTGCCAGCAGTGACCTCAGGGGGGCGATGAACACTGAAGCTTTCTTT.

The chain couples TRBV6-5 to TRBJ2-5; 8 nucleotides line up with TRBD1. Germline CDR1 reads MNHEY; CDR2 reads SVGAGI. Losses at the gene ends were 6 bases for V and 5 bases for J; bases not matched to a gene: 8. The CDR3 runs 14 residues. DNA for the CDR3: TGTGCCAGCAGATATTCAGGGGGCGGGGAGACCCAGTACTTC. Its protein is CASRYSGGGETQYF.

The chain links TRBV18 to TRBJ1-1, with TRBD1 matching over 8 bases. In germline, CDR1 is KGHSH, CDR2 LQKENI. V shed 4 bases and J 3 bases; nucleotides not matched to a gene: 4. The length of the CDR3 is 14 residues. In nucleotides, the CDR3 is TGTGCCAGCTCACTACTGGACAGGGACACTGAAGCTTTCTTT. Its translation is CASSLLDRDTEAFF.

The chain couples TRBV6-4 to TRBJ2-7; D remains unclear. The germline CDR1 and CDR2 sequences are MRHNA and SNTAGT. The CDR3 loop spans 12 amino acids. Deletions cut 5 bases from V and 6 bases from J, with 11 bases between. The CDR3 here is CASSRLRSEQYF. CDR3 sequence (DNA): TGTGCCAGCAGTCGTCTGAGGAGCGAGCAGTACTTC.